The T cell receptor beta chain described here comes from a study of blood T cell repertoires in COVID-19. The CDR3 spans 14 residues. The germline gives CDR1 SGHTA, CDR2 FQGNSA. The ends were cut back, 3 bases at V and 0 bases at J, with 7 bases in the middle. TCRdb's table, derived via immunoSEQ multiplex PCR, lists solely in-frame clones and lacks some. The sample holds 200,000 to 300,000 clones, approximately 85% seen once. The sequence derives from a man aged 45-65 years with COVID-19, enrolled during active disease. Sample: peripheral blood. The chain couples TRBV7-2 to TRBJ2-3; D is ambiguous. In DNA, the CDR3 is TGTGCCAGCAGCTTTGACTCTAGCACAGATACGCAGTATTTT. This codes for CASSFDSSTDTQYF.